The present T cell receptor beta chain was sequenced within a study of CD8+CD57+ T cells in acquired aplastic anemia. Study-level background: Isolated CD4+ and CD8+ cells, once sorted, yielded DNA averaging roughly 3.2 ug. Study-level points and caveats: Sharing between patients and controls was observed for twenty-nine CD8+ CDR3 sequences.

TCR beta VDJ and CDR3 were profiled, and genomic DNA was the template. TCRdb passed the reads through MiXCR, listing each CDR3 protein once. The table records around 220,000 distinct CDR3 sequences, under 55% of them present only once. A word on this clonotype: Its antigen is unknown.

This CDR3 comprises 15 residues. Germline assignment: CDR1 LNHDA and CDR2 SQIVND (reference sequence). Trimming took 3 bases from V and 2 from J, leaving 13 bases between them. Individuals selected for sequencing had exhibited CD8+CD57+ cell expansion on flow cytometry. Patients were untreated when blood was sampled. What was sequenced was sorted CD4+, CD8+, or CD8+CD57+ T cells (not recorded which) from PBMCs. The rearrangement links TRBV19 to TRBJ1-2; perhaps TRBD1 as D (5 bases). This receptor was identified in a human donor with aplastic anemia. CDR3 DNA sequence: TGTGCCAGTAGTATCGGTCCAGGGTTCAACTATGGCTACACCTTC. Translating it yields CASSIGPGFNYGYTF.